The next 20 T cell receptor beta chains were all read from a single sample in a study of T-cell reconstitution after alpha-beta-depleted transplantation in children. During its preparation, the TCRbeta library received unique molecular identifiers. TCRdb independently ran MiXCR on the PCR reads; one entry per CDR3 protein. The repertoire has approximately 290,000 distinct CDR3 sequences, roughly 10% of them found once; the top ten carry 23%. Here the sequenced sample was peripheral blood, taken 180 days after TCRalphabeta/CD19-depleted stem cell transplant. The receptors here all came from a male patient under 10 years old who had a stem cell transplant for chronic granulomatous disease, so the T cells may come from the graft donor.

This clonotype has ten or more counts. The chain employs TRBV6-5 and TRBJ1-5; 8 nucleotides match TRBD1. CDR1 is MNHEY and CDR2 is SVGAGI in the germline V gene. The V and J ends lost 2 bases and 4 bases, in that order; junction bases with no gene match: 4. The CDR3 has 15 amino acids. The CDR3 sequence: CASSYDGQGNQPQHF. DNA for the CDR3: TGTGCCAGCAGTTACGACGGACAGGGTAATCAGCCCCAGCATTTT.

This clonotype appeared many times. This chain uses TRBV20-1 with TRBJ2-2, with 11 bases lining up with TRBD2. The germline CDR1 and CDR2 sequences are DFQATT and SNEGSKA (reference sequence). Germline trimming cut 2 bases from V and 6 bases from J; bases unmatched to any gene: 8. CDR3 length equals 16 residues. CDR3: CSARPPGLAESGELFF. CDR3 sequence (DNA): TGCAGTGCTAGACCCCCGGGACTAGCGGAGTCCGGGGAGCTGTTTTTT.

This clonotype was counted many times. The chain carries TRBV7-9 and TRBJ2-3; D is undetermined. This CDR3 has 14 residues. The germline V and J ends were trimmed by 5 bases and 4 bases, with 13 bases remaining between them. Germline V CDR1 and CDR2: SEHNR, FQNEAQ (reference sequence). CDR3 bases: TGTGCCAGCAGCGTCATGGATCAATCAGATACGCAGTATTTT. Amino acids: CASSVMDQSDTQYF.

Ten or more counts support this clonotype. The CDR3 region has the DNA TGTGCCAGCAGTTTTTTCGACAGGGACGAGCAGTACTTC. It encodes CASSFFDRDEQYF. The chain couples TRBV27 to TRBJ2-7; 7 nucleotides agree with TRBD1. CDR3 length: 13 amino acids. The germline V gene encodes CDR1 MNHEY and CDR2 SMNVEV (reference sequence). V lost 3 bases to trimming and J lost 5 bases; unmatched junction nucleotides: 4.

This clonotype was recorded many times. The chain uses TRBV5-1 and TRBJ2-4; perhaps TRBD2 as D (5 bases). The CDR3 contains 12 residues. V was shortened by 10 bases and J by 0 bases, with 8 bases between the two germline ends. CDR1 SGHRS and CDR2 YFSETQ come from the germline V gene. CDR3 bases: TGCGCCCCCGGGGTAGCCAAAAACATTCAGTACTTC. Residues: CAPGVAKNIQYF.

In this sample, this clonotype turned up many times. The DNA of the CDR3 is TGTGCCAGCAGCCTCTTTGGGACTAGCGGGGGGGCTGGGACCGGGGAGCTGTTTTTT. Its translation: CASSLFGTSGGAGTGELFF. The chain employs TRBV7-8 and TRBJ2-2; 16 bases map to TRBD2. V shed 5 bases and J 5 bases; nucleotides not matched to a gene: 11. The CDR3 contains 19 residues. Germline lookup yields CDR1 SGHVS and CDR2 FQNEAQ.

This clonotype was detected only a few times. The rearrangement joins TRBV12-3 or TRBV12-4 to TRBJ1-3; D gene unclear. This CDR3 is built from 14 residues. Trimming cost V 6 bases and J 0 bases, with 9 bases left between them. CDR3 loop: CASRWSDSGNTIYF. The CDR3 nucleotides are TGTGCCAGCAGATGGTCTGACTCTGGAAACACCATATATTTT.

This clonotype was counted ten times or more. V and J are TRBV12-3 or TRBV12-4 and TRBJ1-6; D is possibly TRBD1 (5 bases). The V gene lost 5 bases and the J gene lost 0 bases, with 11 bases spanning the gap. The CDR3 is 16 residues long. CDR3 nucleotides: TGTGCCAGCAGTCGGACACCTTTCTCCTATAATTCACCCCTCCACTTT. It specifies CASSRTPFSYNSPLHF.

The V and J genes are TRBV19 and TRBJ2-2, with D possibly matching TRBD2 (5 bases). This CDR3 comprises 15 residues. CDR1 and CDR2 (germline): LNHDA, SQIVND (reference sequence). V shed 1 base and J shed 6 bases, with 12 bases lying between them. In DNA, the CDR3 is TGTGCCAGTAGTATAGGGACTCCCCAGCCCGGGGAGCTGTTTTTT. It is translated as CASSIGTPQPGELFF.

This clonotype was detected ten times or more. The chain combines TRBV20-1 with TRBJ1-6; D uncertain. V lost 5 bases to trimming and J lost 0 bases, with 17 bases between them. The germline gives CDR1 DFQATT, CDR2 SNEGSKA (reference sequence). The length of the CDR3 is 17 residues. CDR3 DNA: TGCAGTGCTCACCGGCCAAATCGGAGCTCCTATAATTCACCCCTCCACTTT. Translating gives CSAHRPNRSSYNSPLHF.

This clonotype was seen many times. The chain uses TRBV15 and TRBJ2-1, with D hard to call. Germline V gene lookup returns CDR1 LNHNV and CDR2 YYDKDF (reference sequence). This CDR3 has 14 residues. The V end lost 7 bases, the J end lost 0 bases, and 10 bases lay between the germline ends. The CDR3 nucleotides are TGTGCCACCAAACAGTCGACCTCCTACAATGAGCAGTTCTTC. Its protein is CATKQSTSYNEQFF.

This clonotype was recorded at least ten times. V is TRBV18 and J is TRBJ2-3, with 8 bases fitting TRBD2. CDR3 length: 15 residues. V gave up 3 bases and J gave up 2 bases; unmatched junction bases: 4. Germline-derived CDR1 and CDR2 are KGHSH and LQKENI. CDR3 amino acids: CASSPVGGVTDTQYF. CDR3 bases: TGTGCCAGCTCACCCGTCGGGGGGGTCACAGATACGCAGTATTTT.

The sample holds many counts of this clonotype. The gene calls are TRBV7-6 and TRBJ2-3, with unresolved D. CDR1 SGHVS and CDR2 FNYEAQ come from the germline V gene. This CDR3 has 16 amino acids. Trimming pared 1 base from V and 3 bases from J, leaving 14 bases between. The CDR3 sequence: CASSLEDGFGTDTQYF. Here the CDR3 DNA reads TGTGCCAGCAGCTTAGAGGATGGATTCGGGACAGATACGCAGTATTTT.

This clonotype was counted ten times or more. The chain joins TRBV6-5 to TRBJ2-3; tentative D call: TRBD1 (5 bases). The CDR3 covers 17 residues. V lost 5 bases and J lost 0, with 18 bases in between. Looked up from germline, CDR1 is MNHEY and CDR2 is SVGAGI. The CDR3 DNA is TGTGCCAGCAGTCACGGTCGGACACGCACTAGCACAGATACGCAGTATTTT. Translation: CASSHGRTRTSTDTQYF.

Ten or more counts support this clonotype. The CDR3, as DNA: TGCGCCAGCAGCTGGACAGCAACAGATACGCAGTATTTT. Translation: CASSWTATDTQYF. V gene TRBV5-1 combines with J gene TRBJ2-3, with TRBD1 as a possible D gene (6 bases). Germline V CDR1 and CDR2: SGHRS, YFSETQ. The CDR3 has 13 residues. V lost 3 bases, J lost 3 bases, and 8 bases lay in between.

As concerns this clonotype: This clone may be a read error of a much larger clone one base away. This sequence joins TRBV28 and TRBJ2-1; TRBD2 is a possible D gene (6 bases). Germline assignment: CDR1 MDHEN and CDR2 SYDVKM. The CDR3 sequence is 11 residues long. The V end lost 6 bases, the J end lost 11 bases, and 11 bases lay between the germline ends. The CDR3: CASREGTQQFF. The CDR3 nucleotides are TGTGCCAGCAGAGAGGGGACTCAGCAGTTCTTC.

V is TRBV18 and J is TRBJ2-7; tentative D call: TRBD2 (6 bases). This CDR3 is 14 amino acids long. V shed 6 bases and J shed 4 bases, with 16 bases lying between them. Germline V gives CDR1 KGHSH, CDR2 LQKENI. The DNA of the CDR3 is TGTGCCAGCTCGGCCGGGACTCCTAAATACGAGCAGTACTTC. Its translation is CASSAGTPKYEQYF.

This clonotype was recorded a few times. Here the CDR3 DNA reads TGTGCCAGCAGCTTACCCCTAAGCGGGAGGCCCATTTTATACAATGAGCAGTTCTTC. Translation: CASSLPLSGRPILYNEQFF. This chain joins TRBV5-5 and TRBJ2-1, with 9 bases matching TRBD2. The germline V gene has CDR1 SGHKS and CDR2 YYEKEE (reference sequence). V was pared by 2 bases and J by 4 bases, with 16 bases of the junction left unmatched. The CDR3 length is 19 residues. The full variable domain, in which reference TRBV5-5 and TRBJ2-1 provide the parts outside the CDR3, is DAGVTQSPTHLIKTRGQQVTLRCSPISGHKSVSWYQQVLGQGPQFIFQYYEKEERGRGNFPDRFSARQFPNYSSELNVNALLLGDSALYLCASSLPLSGRPILYNEQFFGPGTRLTVL.

This clonotype was recorded a few times. The rearrangement uses TRBV27 and TRBJ2-5, with 8 bases that match TRBD2. CDR3 length: 16 amino acids. The junction had 15 bases not matched to a gene; V was cut back by 7 bases and J by 5 bases. Germline assignment: CDR1 MNHEY and CDR2 SMNVEV (reference sequence). The CDR3 sequence: CASNPGGGHLPETQYF. The CDR3, as DNA: TGTGCCAGCAACCCCGGGGGGGGCCACCTACCGGAGACCCAGTACTTC.

This clonotype was counted many times. This chain links TRBV12-3 or TRBV12-4 with TRBJ1-5; tentatively, D is TRBD1 (5 bases). V dropped 7 bases and J dropped 1 base, with 20 bases sitting between them. This CDR3 region has 17 residues. For the CDR3, the DNA is TGTGCCAGCACCCCCGAAGCTTACGGGGGGAGCAATCAGCCCCAGCATTTT. Translation: CASTPEAYGGSNQPQHF.